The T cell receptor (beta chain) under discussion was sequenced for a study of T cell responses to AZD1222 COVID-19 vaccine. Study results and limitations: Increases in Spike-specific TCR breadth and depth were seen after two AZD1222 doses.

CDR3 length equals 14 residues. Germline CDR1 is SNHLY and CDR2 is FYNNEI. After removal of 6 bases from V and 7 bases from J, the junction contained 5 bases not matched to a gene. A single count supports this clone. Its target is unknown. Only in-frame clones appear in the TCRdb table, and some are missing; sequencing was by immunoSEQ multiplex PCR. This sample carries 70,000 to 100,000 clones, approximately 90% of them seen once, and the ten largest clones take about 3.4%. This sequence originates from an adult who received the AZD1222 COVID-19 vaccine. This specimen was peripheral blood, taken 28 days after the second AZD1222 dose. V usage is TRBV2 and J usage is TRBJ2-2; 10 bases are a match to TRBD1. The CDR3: CASSLGQGNGELFF. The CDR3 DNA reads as TGTGCCAGCAGCCTGGGACAGGGGAACGGGGAGCTGTTTTTT.